This T cell receptor (beta chain) was sequenced during a study of Ad26.COV2.S vaccination and SARS-CoV-2 variants. Study-wide context: The study gave Ad26.COV2.S intramuscularly, once or twice 56 days apart. General observations from the study: It was vaccine recipients, not placebo recipients, who had the higher spike-specific TCR breadth. Marked by substantial breadth, spike-specific CD8+ and CD4+ T cell responses were reportedly seen after vaccination.

As for treatment: about 20 received Ad26.COV2.S at low or high dose, single or two shots; about five received placebo; per-sample allocation not given. Sampling was done on day 63 after the first vaccine or placebo injection. An Ad26 vector carrying the Wuhan-strain SARS-CoV-2 spike served as the vaccine. Profiled with immunoSEQ multiplex PCR; TCRdb holds only in-frame clones, not every one. The data show hundreds of thousands of clones, with approximately 90% seen just once and more than 10% held by the top ten. Note on this clone: Its antigen is unidentified.

The ends were cut back, 2 bases at V and 8 bases at J, with 18 bases in the middle. Germline-derived CDR1 and CDR2 are LNHNV and YYDKDF (reference sequence). This CDR3 is built from 15 residues. Sequences were derived from peripheral blood, sampled in a trial of Ad26.COV2.S vaccine versus placebo. The clonotype originates from a person between 18 and 59 years old who received the Ad26.COV2.S COVID-19 vaccine or a placebo. V usage is TRBV15 and J usage is TRBJ1-1; no firm D call. CDR3 sequence reads: CATSRLHSGASEAFF. The CDR3 nucleotides read TGTGCCACCAGCAGACTTCACTCGGGTGCTTCCGAAGCTTTCTTT.